The 29 T cell receptor beta chains below all came from one sample that was sequenced in a study of cytomegalovirus exposure and HLA in healthy donors. The PCR used 60 Vbeta and 13 Jbeta primers. The protocol was immunoSEQ multiplex PCR, while the TCRdb copy is restricted to in-frame clones and leaves out a portion. Here the sample spans some 140,000 clones, about 61% being singletons. Sample: PBMCs. These receptor sequences come from a woman aged 40 to 50 in good health and CMV-seronegative.

The V gene is TRBV4-3, the J gene TRBJ1-1; 8 bases agree with TRBD1. This CDR3 is 14 amino acids long. Germline V lookup: CDR1 LGHNA, CDR2 YSLEER. Trimming removed 4 bases from V and 1 base from J; junction bases left unmatched: 2. CDR3 coding DNA: TGCGCCAGCAGCCGAGGACAGGGGAACACTGAAGCTTTCTTT. Its translation: CASSRGQGNTEAFF.

The V call is TRBV7-2, the J call TRBJ2-2; D may be TRBD1 (6 bases). This CDR3 comprises 14 residues. CDR1 is SGHTA and CDR2 is FQGNSA in the germline V gene. Trimming took 5 bases from V and 7 from J, leaving 14 bases between them. The CDR3 DNA reads TGTGCCAGCAGCCCTCAAACAGGGATCGGGGAGCTGTTTTTT. It codes for CASSPQTGIGELFF. The full variable domain, in which reference TRBV7-2 and TRBJ2-2 provide the parts outside the CDR3, is GAGVSQSPSNKVTEKGKDVELRCDPISGHTALYWYRQSLGQGLEFLIYFQGNSAPDKSGLPSDRFSAERTGGSVSTLTIQRTQQEDSAVYLCASSPQTGIGELFFGEGSRLTVL.

V gene TRBV5-6 combines with J gene TRBJ1-1; possibly TRBD1 for D (6 bases). The length of the CDR3 is 15 residues. Germline-derived CDR1 and CDR2 are SGHDT and YYEEEE. Trimming shortened V by 3 bases and J by 3 bases, and 15 bases separated the two germline ends. The chain's CDR3 is CASSSPGAAYTEAFF. The DNA of the CDR3 is TGTGCCAGCAGCTCCCCAGGGGCGGCCTACACTGAAGCTTTCTTT.

This chain links TRBV7-2 with TRBJ1-1; 8 bases map to TRBD1. Germline assignment: CDR1 SGHTA and CDR2 FQGNSA. This CDR3 region has 14 residues. V dropped 6 bases and J dropped 4; count of bases not matched to a gene: 7. The CDR3 region is CASRPGGAGTEAFF. CDR3 coding DNA: TGTGCCAGCAGGCCAGGGGGCGCCGGCACTGAAGCTTTCTTT. Combining the CDR3 with reference TRBV7-2 and TRBJ1-1 gives the whole variable domain GAGVSQSPSNKVTEKGKDVELRCDPISGHTALYWYRQSLGQGLEFLIYFQGNSAPDKSGLPSDRFSAERTGGSVSTLTIQRTQQEDSAVYLCASRPGGAGTEAFFGQGTRLTVV.

The rearrangement joins TRBV19 to TRBJ1-1, with 8 bases aligning to TRBD1. The CDR3 consists of 12 residues. Trimming at V came to 8 bases and at J to 5 bases, leaving 4 bases not matched to a gene. Germline V lookup: CDR1 LNHDA, CDR2 SQIVND (reference sequence). The CDR3 nucleotides read TGTGCCAGTGACAGGGGAGGAACTGAAGCTTTCTTT. This encodes CASDRGGTEAFF.

The chain has TRBV4-1 and TRBJ2-5, with a possible D match to TRBD1 (6 bases). Trimming cost V 4 bases and J 2 bases, with 11 bases left between them. Germline V CDR1 and CDR2: MGHRA, YSYEKL. The CDR3 spans 14 residues. The CDR3 DNA reads as TGCGCCAGCAGCCTCCCGGACAGTCAAGAGACCCAGTACTTC. It yields the protein CASSLPDSQETQYF.

The rearrangement links TRBV15 to TRBJ2-2; 10 positions match TRBD2. Germline V gene lookup returns CDR1 LNHNV and CDR2 YYDKDF (reference sequence). After removal of 0 bases from V and 9 bases from J, the junction contained 7 bases not matched to a gene. CDR3 length: 16 residues. The CDR3 DNA sequence: TGTGCCACCAGCAGAGAATCGAGCGGGGGGGCGCGGGAGCTGTTTTTT. Protein: CATSRESSGGARELFF.

This clone was picked up a small number of times. The CDR3 region is CASSKGGSGGRNTGELFF. The CDR3 DNA reads as TGTGCCAGCAGCAAAGGAGGTAGCGGGGGCCGTAACACCGGGGAGCTGTTTTTT. The chain uses TRBV21-1 and TRBJ2-2; TRBD2, the table's D call, lacks a check against the DNA. TRBV21-1 is labeled a pseudogene. CDR3 length: 18 amino acids.

This chain links TRBV30 with TRBJ1-2, with 9 bases aligning to TRBD1. This CDR3 has 14 residues. With V trimmed by 7 bases and J by 8 bases, 14 bases remained unmatched. Germline V gene data show CDR1 as GTSNPN and CDR2 as SVGIG (reference sequence). CDR3 residues: CASFRAQGAGGYTF. CDR3 DNA: TGTGCCTCCTTTAGGGCACAGGGGGCTGGGGGCTACACCTTC.

The chain couples TRBV4-1 to TRBJ2-7, with 8 bases that match TRBD1. CDR1 and CDR2 from the germline V gene are MGHRA and YSYEKL. Losses at the gene ends were 5 bases for V and 2 bases for J; bases not matched to a gene: 20. The CDR3 contains 19 residues. CDR3 loop: CASSDRDRRQSSLTYEQYF. As DNA, the CDR3 is TGCGCCAGCAGCGATCGGGACAGGCGACAGTCCTCACTCACCTACGAGCAGTACTTC.

V is TRBV7-2 and J is TRBJ2-7, with 7 bases fitting TRBD2. The CDR3 has 14 amino acids. V lost 5 bases, J lost 6 bases, and 10 bases stayed unmatched. Germline CDR1 reads SGHTA; CDR2 reads FQGNSA. DNA for the CDR3: TGTGCCAGCAGCACCCAGCGGGGTTGGGGCGAGCAGTACTTC. Translating it yields CASSTQRGWGEQYF.

There are a few counts of this clone. The CDR3 nucleotides are TGTGCCAGTAGTATAGCCAACCAGGGTCCCTACGAGCAGTACTTC. Translation gives CASSIANQGPYEQYF. The V gene is TRBV19, the J gene TRBJ2-7; a possible D gene is TRBD1 (5 bases). V was pared by 1 base and J by 2 bases, with 12 bases between. The CDR3 spans 15 residues. The germline V gene has CDR1 LNHDA and CDR2 SQIVND (reference sequence).

This clone was observed a handful of times. The gene calls are TRBV5-1 and TRBJ2-1; 9 bases match TRBD2. J was trimmed by 6 bases and V by 4 bases; bases with no gene match: 8. The CDR3 sequence is 15 residues long. Germline CDR1 and CDR2: SGHRS and YFSETQ. The CDR3 DNA is TGCGCCAGCAGCCCGCGCCTAGCGGGATCCAATGAGCAGTTCTTC. It encodes CASSPRLAGSNEQFF.

This sequence joins TRBV12-5 and TRBJ2-2; 8 nucleotides align to TRBD1. V was clipped by 4 bases and J by 9 bases; unmatched bases: 7. Germline V gives CDR1 LGHNT, CDR2 FRNRAP. CDR3 length: 14 residues. CDR3 sequence: CASGSDPGGRELFF. CDR3 sequence (DNA): TGTGCTAGTGGTTCCGATCCAGGGGGCAGGGAGCTGTTTTTT.

This chain joins TRBV19 and TRBJ1-1, with D perhaps matching TRBD1 (6 bases). Trimming took 7 bases from V and 0 from J, leaving 15 bases between them. CDR3 length: 15 amino acids. Germline-derived CDR1 and CDR2 are LNHDA and SQIVND (reference sequence). The CDR3 DNA is TGTGCCAGTACCTCGGGACACCGCATGAACACTGAAGCTTTCTTT. Its translation: CASTSGHRMNTEAFF. Filled out from reference TRBV19 and TRBJ1-1, the complete variable domain reads DGGITQSPKYLFRKEGQNVTLSCEQNLNHDAMYWYRQDPGQGLRLIYYSQIVNDFQKGDIAEGYSVSREKKESFPLTVTSAQKNPTAFYLCASTSGHRMNTEAFFGQGTRLTVV.

This clone was counted a single time. The rearrangement uses TRBV27 and TRBJ1-2, with D perhaps matching TRBD1 (6 bases). Trimming cost V 0 bases and J 3 bases, with 8 bases left between them. The V gene's germline CDR1 is MNHEY and CDR2 SMNVEV (reference sequence). The CDR3 is made up of 14 amino acids. The CDR3 coding sequence is TGTGCCAGCAGTTTATCGCGGGGGCACTATGGCTACACCTTC. Protein sequence: CASSLSRGHYGYTF.

This clone has just a few counts. This chain connects TRBV27 to TRBJ1-6; D is unclear. V lost 6 bases, J lost 3 bases, and 6 bases lay in between. Germline V gives CDR1 MNHEY, CDR2 SMNVEV (reference sequence). The CDR3 length is 13 residues. The CDR3 DNA reads TGTGCCAGCAGCCTTTTCTATAATTCACCCCTCCACTTT. Translation gives CASSLFYNSPLHF.

This chain links TRBV5-1 with TRBJ1-2; D unclear. This CDR3 is 15 amino acids long. CDR1 is SGHRS, CDR2 YFSETQ, per germline. V shed 6 bases and J shed 0 bases, with 15 bases lying between them. This chain's CDR3 is CASKPEGRANYGYTF. The CDR3 DNA follows: TGCGCCAGCAAGCCCGAGGGAAGAGCTAACTATGGCTACACCTTC.

The chain employs TRBV27 and TRBJ1-5; weak D call: TRBD1 (6 bases). The germline CDR1 and CDR2 sequences are MNHEY and SMNVEV (reference sequence). Trimming pared 8 bases from V and 6 bases from J, leaving 11 bases between. The CDR3 has 12 residues. The CDR3 coding sequence is TGTGCCAGCGCCCTGACAGGTCAGCCCCAGCATTTT. Translation: CASALTGQPQHF.

This clone was found a few times. The rearrangement links TRBV5-1 to TRBJ2-7; TRBD1 matches 7 bases. There are 15 residues in the CDR3. The germline CDR1 and CDR2 sequences are SGHRS and YFSETQ. Trimming at V came to 1 base and at J to 4 bases, leaving 8 bases not matched to a gene. The CDR3, as DNA: TGCGCCAGCAGCTTGACAGGGGCGACTGATTACGAGCAGTACTTC. Translating it yields CASSLTGATDYEQYF.

V is TRBV7-9 and J is TRBJ1-4; D not resolved. The CDR3 totals 14 residues. Trimming shortened V by 5 bases and J by 0 bases, and 7 bases separated the two germline ends. Germline V gene sequence: CDR1 SEHNR, CDR2 FQNEAQ (reference sequence). CDR3 bases: TGTGCCAGCAGCCGGCGGGCAACTAATGAAAAACTGTTTTTT. Translating gives CASSRRATNEKLFF. Full variable domain (rest looked up from reference TRBV7-9 and TRBJ1-4): DTGVSQNPRHKITKRGQNVTFRCDPISEHNRLYWYRQTLGQGPEFLTYFQNEAQLEKSRLLSDRFSAERPKGSFSTLEIQRTEQGDSAMYLCASSRRATNEKLFFGSGTQLSVL.

This clone has a handful of counts. The chain joins TRBV5-5 to TRBJ1-1; D not certain. Germline-derived CDR1 and CDR2 are SGHKS and YYEKEE (reference sequence). Deletions cut 5 bases from V and 0 bases from J, with 11 bases between. CDR3 length equals 14 residues. The CDR3 region is CASRTGRLNTEAFF. CDR3 DNA: TGTGCCAGCAGAACCGGGAGGTTGAACACTGAAGCTTTCTTT.

The CDR3 loop is CASSLTGDYEQYF. CDR3 DNA: TGCGCCAGCAGCTTAACAGGAGACTACGAGCAGTACTTC. The V and J genes are TRBV5-1 and TRBJ2-7; tentatively, D is TRBD1 (5 bases). CDR1 SGHRS and CDR2 YFSETQ come from the germline V gene. Trimming took 2 bases from V and 3 from J, leaving 9 bases between them. The CDR3 sequence is 13 residues long.

Only a few counts were recorded for this clone. The chain combines TRBV7-9 with TRBJ2-7; 8 bases agree with TRBD1. The CDR3 covers 16 residues. The germline gives CDR1 SEHNR, CDR2 FQNEAQ (reference sequence). The ends lost 5 bases at V and 2 bases at J; junction bases unmatched: 11. The chain's CDR3 is CASSPRGTGGTYEQYF. CDR3 DNA sequence: TGTGCCAGCAGCCCACGCGGGACAGGCGGAACCTACGAGCAGTACTTC.

The V and J genes are TRBV19 and TRBJ2-1; 7 bases agree with TRBD1. Germline CDR1 reads LNHDA; CDR2 reads SQIVND (reference sequence). V was clipped by 5 bases and J by 0 bases; unmatched bases: 7. The CDR3 consists of 16 residues. The CDR3 reads CASSVTGQSSYNEQFF. The DNA for the CDR3 is TGTGCCAGTAGTGTGACAGGGCAGAGCTCCTACAATGAGCAGTTCTTC.

This clone came up a few times. The gene calls are TRBV5-1 and TRBJ1-4, with D possibly being TRBD1 (6 bases). V was pared by 0 bases and J by 7 bases, with 7 bases between. The CDR3 runs 13 residues. Germline V CDR1 and CDR2: SGHRS, YFSETQ. CDR3 amino acids: CASSLETGEKLFF. CDR3 sequence (DNA): TGCGCCAGCAGCTTGGAGACAGGTGAAAAACTGTTTTTT.

This clone appeared a few times. This chain joins TRBV7-6 and TRBJ2-5; possible D gene TRBD1, 6 bases. Germline values: CDR1 SGHVS, CDR2 FNYEAQ. The CDR3 runs 15 residues. Trimming took 5 bases from V and 0 from J, leaving 13 bases between them. As DNA, the CDR3 is TGTGCCAGCAGCCTACAAACAGGGAACCAAGAGACCCAGTACTTC. This translates into CASSLQTGNQETQYF.

The chain links TRBV6-5 to TRBJ2-7, with 7 bases fitting TRBD2. J lost 13 bases, V lost 4 bases, and 22 bases had no gene match. Germline V gives CDR1 MNHEY, CDR2 SVGAGI. The CDR3 has 16 residues. The CDR3 DNA reads as TGTGCCAGCAGTTGGGGAACGGGAGGTGTTAGCGACTCTCTATACTTC. Encoded protein: CASSWGTGGVSDSLYF.

This clone came up once. The chain joins TRBV7-9 to TRBJ2-1; 7 bases align to TRBD1. The CDR3 consists of 14 residues. Germline CDR1 SEHNR, CDR2 FQNEAQ (reference sequence). Germline trimming cut 5 bases from V and 5 bases from J; bases unmatched to any gene: 6. CDR3 DNA: TGTGCCAGCAGCCCCCGGGACAGCCACAATGAGCAGTTCTTC. Its translation: CASSPRDSHNEQFF.